This T cell receptor beta chain came from a study of CXCR3-negative and CXCR3-positive naive CD8 T cells. Study findings and constraints: TRBV-TRBJ usage was similar across naive CXCR3 subsets but distinct in memory cells. Both naive subsets showed comparably high diversity, and memory CD8+ cells showed much lower diversity. Naive subsets had comparable surface CD5, so TRB CDR3 properties gauged TCR strength.

Concerning this clonotype: The target antigen is unknown.

The study sorted every CD8+ T cell subset in triplicate at about 270,000 cells each. The CDR3 extends over 14 amino acids. UMI-labeled 5' RACE yielded the TRB cDNA libraries. For each CDR3 protein, TCRdb gives one entry from its re-call of the 5' RACE reads, without DNA. Reported are some 4,000 distinct CDR3 sequences; the ten largest clones contain around 2%. The sample was naive CXCR3- CD8+ T cells from blood. The subset denotes: CD45RO-CCR7+CD27+CD95- naive CD8+ T cells lacking CXCR3 (TNR3-). This TCR came from a human donor in good health. Some clones in this sample may be carry-over from other donors' samples. This chain joins TRBV21-1 and TRBJ2-5. TRBV21-1 is labeled a pseudogene. CDR3: CASSKGAFQETQYF.